This section outlines one T cell receptor beta chain sequence together with its context. Its target is unknown. The record originates from a study of T cell responses to AZD1222 COVID-19 vaccine. The CDR3 has 14 amino acids. Trimming cost V 6 bases and J 5 bases, with 18 bases left between them. Germline CDR1 reads SGHRS; CDR2 reads YFSETQ. Study observations and caveats: Across the whole spike, CD4 TCRs peaked at regions 160-218 and 743-854. The donor group comprised mostly white British people and more females; the analysis possibly underestimated clonal diversity.

Sequenced by immunoSEQ multiplex PCR; TCRdb stores in-frame clones only, minus some. The sample carries about 140,000 clones, 70% to 90% recorded once. This TCR was sampled from an adult in good health. The chain carries TRBV5-1 and TRBJ2-7; perhaps TRBD1 as D (6 bases). The source was peripheral blood, collected on day 0 of AZD1222 vaccination. The CDR3 region is CASTRVSGENEQYF. CDR3 nucleotides: TGCGCCAGCACCCGGGTCTCAGGGGAAAACGAGCAGTACTTC.